This T cell receptor beta chain was obtained from a study of blood T cells in healthy people across ages (dated by TCRdb to 2014 to 2015). Looking at the study overall: Template switching captured roughly one uniquely barcoded TCR beta cDNA molecule per two T cells in model experiments. To avoid experimental bias, donors of different ages were distributed randomly across sequencing lanes. Using deep sequencing normalized with unique cDNA molecular identifiers, the study measured how TCR beta repertoire diversity changes with age. Using the same blood draw, the study looked at two additional independent replicas of 1 million unique cDNA reads for two donors, one aged 18 to 30 and the other aged 80 or older. Four age groups were formed from the donors: young (average roughly 15 years), middle-aged (just under 40), aged (62) and long-lived (approximately 80).

Per the germline V gene, SGHRS is the CDR1 and YFSETQ is the CDR2. Including the terminal cysteine and phenylalanine, the CDR3 comprises 14 residues. Only the CDR3 DNA stays, 42 bases, in frame from base 1. The trim is 3 bases for V and 4 bases for J, with a gap of 12 bases between the germline ends. What the research found in general, with its limitations: The percentage of naive T cells measured by flow cytometry correlated strongly with observed TCR beta diversity. The CMV infection status of donors was not known, potentially confounding age-related changes in expanded clonotypes. Compared with the aged group, the long-lived group had more naive CD4+ T cells, fewer expanded clones and increased TCR diversity, a pattern suggesting age selection. Conclusive comparison of naive and antigen-experienced compartments was prevented by the profiling of bulk unsorted PBMCs. Observed TCR beta diversity per million T cells fell roughly linearly with age, and a significant reduction was already apparent by age roughly 41. Estimates of total diversity from one million sequenced T cells were regarded as lower bounds and underestimates.

Systemically healthy Caucasian individuals from Russia, around 38 in total and aged 6 to 90 years, were included as donors. Each donor gave 8 to 10 milliliters of peripheral blood, drawn into EDTA-treated Vacutainer tubes. Ficoll-Paque density-gradient centrifugation was used to isolate PBMCs, with at least 6 million obtained per sample. Total RNA was extracted from PBMCs with Trizol reagent, with at least 5.5 micrograms obtained per sample. For every donor, flow cytometry on a PBMC aliquot measured the percentage of naive CD45RAhigh/CD27high T cells. The method behind the library was 5' RACE. The instrument given in TCRdb is Illumina HiSeq 2500. A second PCR of roughly 6 to 11 cycles was run with a J-beta primer mix and a sample-barcoded 5' primer. A unique molecular identifier was introduced onto each TCR beta cDNA molecule by a template-switch 5' adaptor carrying 12 random nucleotides. At least 3 million CDR3-containing paired-end reads were obtained from each sample. The Mint cDNA synthesis kit, primed by a TRBC-specific oligonucleotide, was used to synthesize first-strand cDNA from all RNA. Following uracil-DNA glycosylase treatment, all cDNA underwent a first 18-cycle PCR with the universal primers M1SS and BC2_uni_R. As for the authors' bioinformatics: For normalization, 1 million high-quality reads, each with a distinct molecular identifier, were randomly selected from each sample. Instead of being binned into consensus sequences, reads that shared molecular identifiers were thrown out. MiTCR, set to a Q25 quality threshold and the strictest error-elimination algorithm, was used for CDR3 identification, clonotype clustering and error correction. A nonparametric unseen species model using Euler transformation provided a lower-bound estimate of total TCR beta diversity. Using fastp trimming at Q25 and MiXCR clonotype assembly, TCRdb reanalyzed the public sequencing data and kept in-frame beta chains. A single entry per CDR3 protein holds the most common genes and DNA from its merged rows. The V and J calls shown here were made by TCRdb, not taken from the authors' results. The sample table lists more than 1,400,000 distinct CDR3 sequences, around 39% of them with a count of one. Of the sample, 7.9% is held by the ten largest clones.

In the case of this clonotype: Its target antigen remains unknown. No quality values exist for individual bases; no much larger clone is one base distant.

Sequenced input: blood. This sequence was found in a woman in her late teens or twenties in good health. The rearrangement combines TRBV5-1 with TRBJ2-3; D gene: possibly TRBD1, on 6 matching bases. The encoded CDR3 is CASSYDRWSDTQYF. The sequenced DNA is TGCGCCAGCAGCTATGACAGGTGGTCAGATACGCAGTATTTT.